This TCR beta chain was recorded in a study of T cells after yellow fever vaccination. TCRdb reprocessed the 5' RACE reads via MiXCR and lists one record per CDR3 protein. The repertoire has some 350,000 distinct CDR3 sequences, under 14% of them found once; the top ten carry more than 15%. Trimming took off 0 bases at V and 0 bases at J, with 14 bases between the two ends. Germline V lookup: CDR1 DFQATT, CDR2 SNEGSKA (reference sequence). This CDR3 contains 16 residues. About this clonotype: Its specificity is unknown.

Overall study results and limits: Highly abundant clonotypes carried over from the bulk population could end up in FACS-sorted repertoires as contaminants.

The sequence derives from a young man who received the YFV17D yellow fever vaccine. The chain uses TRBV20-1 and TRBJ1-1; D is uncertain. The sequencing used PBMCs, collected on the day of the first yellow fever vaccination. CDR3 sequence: CSARDTLWAMNTEAFF. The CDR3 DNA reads TGCAGTGCTAGAGATACGTTGTGGGCAATGAACACTGAAGCTTTCTTT.